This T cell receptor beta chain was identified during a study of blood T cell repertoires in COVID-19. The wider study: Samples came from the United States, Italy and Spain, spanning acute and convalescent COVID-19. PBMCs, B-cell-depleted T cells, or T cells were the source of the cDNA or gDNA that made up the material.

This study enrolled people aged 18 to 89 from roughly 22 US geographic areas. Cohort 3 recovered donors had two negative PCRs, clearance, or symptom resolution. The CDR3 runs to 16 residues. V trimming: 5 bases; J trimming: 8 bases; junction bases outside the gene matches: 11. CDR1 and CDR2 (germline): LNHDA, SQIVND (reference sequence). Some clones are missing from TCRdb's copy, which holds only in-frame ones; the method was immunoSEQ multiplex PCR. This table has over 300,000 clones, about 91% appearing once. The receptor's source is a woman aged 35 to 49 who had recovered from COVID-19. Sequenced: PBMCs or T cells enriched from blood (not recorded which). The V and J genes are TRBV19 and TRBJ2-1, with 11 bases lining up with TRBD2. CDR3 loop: CASSFIAGGTDYEQFF. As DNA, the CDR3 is TGTGCCAGTAGTTTTATAGCGGGAGGGACCGACTATGAGCAGTTCTTC.